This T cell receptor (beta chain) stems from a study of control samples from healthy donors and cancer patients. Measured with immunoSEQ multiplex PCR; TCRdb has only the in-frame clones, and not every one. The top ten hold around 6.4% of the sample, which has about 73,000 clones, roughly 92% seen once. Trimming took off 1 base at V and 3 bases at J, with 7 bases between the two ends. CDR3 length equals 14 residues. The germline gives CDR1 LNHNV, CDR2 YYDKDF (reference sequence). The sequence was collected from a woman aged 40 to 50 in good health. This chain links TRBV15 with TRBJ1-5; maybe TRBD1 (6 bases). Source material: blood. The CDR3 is CATSRGQVNQPQHF. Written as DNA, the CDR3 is TGTGCCACCAGCAGAGGACAGGTCAATCAGCCCCAGCATTTT.